A selection of T cell receptor beta chains follows, all from one sample in a study. MiXCR, run by TCRdb on the 5' RACE reads, gives a single entry per CDR3 protein. The sample has about 54,000 distinct CDR3 sequences, roughly a sixth seen once. Sequenced sample: naive CD4+ T cells sorted from blood. These receptors were collected from a female donor with breast cancer. The CDR3 runs from the conserved cysteine through the conserved F or W. The order of the fields is D gene, J gene, clone size, V gene, CDR3 DNA, CDR3 protein. The D gene is left open where the match is weak. For some rows the clone size is stated as once, few or many, or as a class when expanded; others skip it.

>TRBD1|TRBJ2-3|once|TRBV5-5
TGTGCCAGCAGCTGGGAGGGACAGGGATCAGATACGCAGTATTTT
CASSWEGQGSDTQYF
>-|TRBJ1-1|few|TRBV2
TGTGCCAGCAGGGGTTCCAGCGTGATCACTGAAGCTTTCTTT
CASRGSSVITEAFF
>-|TRBJ1-1|-|TRBV4-1
TGCGCCAGCAGCCAAGAAGCCGGGGCTACTTACACTGAAGCTTTCTTT
CASSQEAGATYTEAFF
>-|TRBJ2-2|-|TRBV5-1
TGCGCCAGCAGCTTGGGTAGCAACACCGTGGAGCTGTTTTTT
CASSLGSNTVELFF
>TRBD1|TRBJ1-1|many|TRBV10-2
TGCGCCAGCAGAAGACAGGGTATGAACACTGAAGCTTTCTTT
CASRRQGMNTEAFF
>-|TRBJ1-2|many|TRBV6-5
TGTGCCAGCAGTTACGTGGCAGGTTCTGGCTACACCTTC
CASSYVAGSGYTF
>-|TRBJ2-2|-|TRBV7-8
TGTGCCAGCAGCTTTAATACCGGGACCACGAACACCGGGGAGCTGTTTTTT
CASSFNTGTTNTGELFF
>-|TRBJ2-3|many|TRBV6-6
TGTGCCAGCAAACCGACGGTCAGCACAGATACGCAGTATTTT
CASKPTVSTDTQYF
>-|TRBJ1-2|few|TRBV4-3
TGCGCCAGCCCATCTCGTTACAATGGCTACACCTTC
CASPSRYNGYTF
>-|TRBJ1-1|medium-sized|TRBV5-5
TGTGCCAGCAGCCCGAGGGGGGACACTGAAGCTTTCTTT
CASSPRGDTEAFF
>-|TRBJ2-3|-|TRBV5-1
TGCGCCAGCAGCTTGCCTACTAGCACAGATACGCAGTATTTT
CASSLPTSTDTQYF
>-|TRBJ2-7|many|TRBV20-1
TGCAGTGCTAGAGACACCTACGAGCAGTACTTC
CSARDTYEQYF
>TRBD2|TRBJ2-1|few|TRBV7-9
TGTGCCAGCAGAGGGGTCGTAGGGACTAGCGGGAGAGAAGAGCAGTTCTTC
CASRGVVGTSGREEQFF
>-|TRBJ1-4|few|TRBV7-9
TGTGCCAGCAGCCTCATTGAGGGAGAAAAACTGTTTTTT
CASSLIEGEKLFF
>TRBD2|TRBJ2-1|many|TRBV7-9
TGTGCCAGCAGCTCTAGCGGGAGGCTTAATGAGCAGTTCTTC
CASSSSGRLNEQFF
>-|TRBJ1-4|few|TRBV5-1
TGCGCCAGCAGCCCGGCCTCTGAGGGTGAAAAACTGTTTTTT
CASSPASEGEKLFF
>TRBD2|TRBJ2-1|-|TRBV3-1
TGTGCCAGCAGAGGGACTAGCGGGGGGAATGAGCAGTTCTTC
CASRGTSGGNEQFF
>TRBD1|TRBJ1-3|few|TRBV7-3
TGTGCCAGCAGCCCAGGGACAGCCAGAAACACCATATATTTT
CASSPGTARNTIYF
>TRBD2|TRBJ2-1|-|TRBV29-1
TGCAGCGTTGAATTGTCGACTAGCGGGAGGAATGAGCGGTTCTTC
CSVELSTSGRNERFF
>TRBD1|TRBJ1-2|-|TRBV12-3/TRBV12-4
TGTGCCAGCAGTCCGACAGGGGGCTATGGCTACACCTTC
CASSPTGGYGYTF
>-|TRBJ2-2|-|TRBV29-1
TGCAGCGGCCAGGCGACCGGGGAGCTGTTTTTT
CSGQATGELFF
>-|TRBJ1-6|-|TRBV4-2
TGTGCCAGCAGCCAGTATCGCTCGCGTGGGGGTAATTCACCCCTCCACTTT
CASSQYRSRGGNSPLHF
>TRBD1|TRBJ2-3|-|TRBV6-6
TGTGCCAGCAGGTCGAACGTGGACAGGGGGAAACGAGATACGCAGTATTTT
CASRSNVDRGKRDTQYF